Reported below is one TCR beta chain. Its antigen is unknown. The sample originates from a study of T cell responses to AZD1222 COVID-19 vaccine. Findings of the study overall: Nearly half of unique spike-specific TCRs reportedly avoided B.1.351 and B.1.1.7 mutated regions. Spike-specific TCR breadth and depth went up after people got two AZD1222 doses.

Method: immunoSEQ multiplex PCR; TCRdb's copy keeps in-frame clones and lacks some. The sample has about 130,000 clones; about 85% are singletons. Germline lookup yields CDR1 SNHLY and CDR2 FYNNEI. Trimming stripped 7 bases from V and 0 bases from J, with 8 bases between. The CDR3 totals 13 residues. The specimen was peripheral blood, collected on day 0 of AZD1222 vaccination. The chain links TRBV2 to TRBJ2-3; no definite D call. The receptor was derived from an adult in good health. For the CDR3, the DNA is TGTGCCAGCATGAGGCAAAGCACAGATACGCAGTATTTT. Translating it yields CASMRQSTDTQYF.